This entry lists 7 T cell receptor beta chains sequenced from one sample in a study of early T cells in non-severe SARS-CoV-2 infection. TCRdb fed the 5' RACE reads into MiXCR, producing one record per CDR3 protein. The sample contains more than 55,000 distinct CDR3 sequences, approximately 13% of which appear only once. The source was whole blood, collected at baseline. The receptors shown here come from an adult who was a healthcare worker with PCR-confirmed SARS-CoV-2 infection or an uninfected control (not recorded which).

There are a few counts of this clonotype. V gene TRBV4-1 combines with J gene TRBJ2-7; D may be TRBD1 (5 bases). Per germline, CDR1 MGHRA and CDR2 YSYEKL. The CDR3 totals 14 residues. The V and J ends lost 4 bases and 3 bases respectively, with 13 bases between them. DNA for the CDR3: TGCGCCAGCAGCCTCGACAGCGTTCTCTACGAGCAGTACTTC. Translation: CASSLDSVLYEQYF.

This clonotype was counted at least ten times. The chain carries TRBV12-3 or TRBV12-4 and TRBJ2-7; tentative D call: TRBD2 (7 bases). The V gene lost 5 bases and the J gene lost 4 bases, with 18 bases spanning the gap. There are 15 residues in the CDR3. CDR3 in DNA: TGTGCCAGCAGTACCCATCCGGGGGGCAGATACGAGCAGTACTTC. Its protein is CASSTHPGGRYEQYF.

The sample holds many counts of this clonotype. The rearrangement uses TRBV19 and TRBJ2-1; 8 positions agree with TRBD2. CDR3 size: 15 residues. V shed 5 bases and J 3 bases; nucleotides not matched to a gene: 6. The germline V gene encodes CDR1 LNHDA and CDR2 SQIVND (reference sequence). CDR3 nucleotide sequence: TGTGCCAGTAGTGGGAGTAGCGGGAACTACAATGAGCAGTTCTTC. The encoded protein is CASSGSSGNYNEQFF. The full variable domain, rest sourced from reference TRBV19 and TRBJ2-1, is DGGITQSPKYLFRKEGQNVTLSCEQNLNHDAMYWYRQDPGQGLRLIYYSQIVNDFQKGDIAEGYSVSREKKESFPLTVTSAQKNPTAFYLCASSGSSGNYNEQFFGPGTRLTVL.

The DNA for the CDR3 is TGTGCCAGCAGTTGGTTAGGGGAATCCTATAATTCACCCCTCCACTTT. Translated: CASSWLGESYNSPLHF. The chain is built from TRBV28 and TRBJ1-6, with TRBD1 as a possible D gene (5 bases). Germline loops: CDR1 MDHEN, CDR2 SYDVKM. V was clipped by 4 bases and J by 1 base, with 11 bases between them. This CDR3 contains 16 residues.

The chain links TRBV7-8 to TRBJ1-4; 8 nucleotides match TRBD1. The trim removed 3 bases at V and 8 bases at J, leaving 5 bases unmatched. Germline V gene sequence: CDR1 SGHVS, CDR2 FQNEAQ. The CDR3 covers 14 residues. The chain's CDR3 is CASSLHRGEEKLFF. CDR3 sequence (DNA): TGTGCCAGCAGCTTGCACAGGGGGGAAGAAAAACTGTTTTTT.

At least ten counts were recorded for this clonotype. The chain joins TRBV20-1 to TRBJ1-1, with unresolved D. The CDR3 contains 14 residues. Germline V gives CDR1 DFQATT, CDR2 SNEGSKA (reference sequence). The CDR3 here is CSAPSRWGSTEAFF. The CDR3 DNA sequence: TGCAGCGCACCCTCCCGATGGGGATCTACTGAAGCTTTCTTT.

The chain recombines TRBV24-1 with TRBJ1-1; D uncertain. The germline V and J ends were trimmed by 2 bases and 4 bases, with 10 bases remaining between them. In germline, CDR1 is KGHDR, CDR2 SFDVKD. The CDR3 is 14 amino acids. The CDR3 DNA sequence: TGTGCCACCAGTGATTCGGGTTGGAGCACTGAAGCTTTCTTT. As protein: CATSDSGWSTEAFF.